This is a list of T cell receptor beta chains from one sample in a study of blood T cell repertoires in COVID-19. Clones were sequenced by immunoSEQ multiplex PCR, and TCRdb holds only the in-frame ones, with some missing. The sample consists of some 180,000 clones, about four fifths of them appearing once. Sequencing was done on a sample of peripheral blood. The receptors come from a man aged 55-75 years with acute or convalescent COVID-19. Each CDR3 is given with its conserved first and last residue. The D gene is left open where the match is weak. Some rows have no size entry. The others give once, few or many, or a class for an expanded clone.

.	once	TRBV12-3/TRBV12-4	TRBJ1-1	CASSFPSGVGAFF	TGTGCCAGCAGTTTTCCATCGGGAGTAGGAGCTTTCTTT
.	.	TRBV20-1	TRBJ1-2	CSASLGGRGYTF	TGCAGTGCTAGTTTGGGGGGTAGAGGCTACACCTTC
TRBD1	.	TRBV6-2/TRBV6-3	TRBJ1-5	CASSQNRGHWNPQHF	TGTGCCAGCAGTCAGAACAGGGGGCATTGGAATCCCCAGCATTTT
TRBD2	.	TRBV5-1	TRBJ2-2	CASTGTSGTGELFF	TGCGCCAGTACCGGGACTAGCGGGACCGGGGAGCTGTTTTTT
TRBD2	.	TRBV12-5	TRBJ2-7	CASGFFALAGESYEQYF	TGTGCTAGTGGTTTTTTCGCGCTAGCGGGAGAGAGTTACGAGCAGTACTTC
TRBD2	.	TRBV7-9	TRBJ2-3	CASSFLTSGGTQYF	TGTGCCAGCAGCTTTTTGACTAGCGGGGGTACGCAGTATTTT
.	.	TRBV7-2	TRBJ2-5	CASSSYVETQYF	TGTGCCAGCAGCTCCTACGTGGAGACCCAGTACTTC
.	.	TRBV7-9	TRBJ1-6	CASSPLGAQGNSPLHF	TGTGCCAGCAGCCCGTTGGGGGCGCAGGGTAATTCACCCCTCCACTTT
TRBD2	.	TRBV5-1	TRBJ2-1	CASSLLTPSGSSYNEQFF	TGCGCCAGCAGCTTGCTGACCCCGAGCGGGAGCTCCTACAATGAGCAGTTCTTC
.	.	TRBV19	TRBJ1-2	CASSARSGYGYTF	TGTGCCAGTAGTGCCAGATCAGGATATGGCTACACCTTC
TRBD1	.	TRBV14	TRBJ2-3	CASSPGTGTDTQYF	TGTGCCAGCAGCCCCGGGACAGGAACAGATACGCAGTATTTT
TRBD1	.	TRBV5-4	TRBJ1-1	CASGSGGPFTEAFF	TGTGCCAGCGGATCAGGGGGTCCGTTCACTGAAGCTTTCTTT
TRBD2	.	TRBV4-1	TRBJ2-1	CASSQMRGGTRWNEQFF	TGCGCCAGCAGCCAAATGCGGGGGGGCACGAGGTGGAATGAGCAGTTCTTC
TRBD2	.	TRBV14	TRBJ2-3	CASSHPRWEAGVTDTQYF	TGTGCCAGCAGCCATCCCCGGTGGGAAGCGGGGGTGACAGATACGCAGTATTTT
TRBD1	.	TRBV27	TRBJ2-7	CASSLISGQGSSYEQYF	TGTGCCAGCAGTTTGATCTCAGGACAGGGGAGCTCCTACGAGCAGTACTTC
.	.	TRBV20-1	TRBJ1-1	CSARGLGAAFF	TGCAGTGCTAGGGGGCTAGGGGCAGCTTTCTTT
.	.	TRBV30	TRBJ1-5	CAWSPAGNSNQPQHF	TGTGCCTGGAGCCCGGCGGGGAATAGCAATCAGCCCCAGCATTTT
TRBD1	once	TRBV18	TRBJ1-2	CASSPTGGGWDYGYTF	TGTGCCAGCTCACCCACAGGGGGAGGATGGGACTATGGCTACACCTTC
TRBD1	.	TRBV9	TRBJ2-1	CASSAGQGNNEQFF	TGTGCCAGCAGCGCGGGACAGGGTAACAATGAGCAGTTCTTC
.	.	TRBV10-3	TRBJ1-2	CAIAGKYYGYTF	TGTGCCATAGCAGGGAAGTACTATGGCTACACCTTC
TRBD2	once	TRBV7-3	TRBJ2-1	CASSLGAGVAYNEQFF	TGTGCCAGCAGCTTAGGGGCGGGAGTAGCTTACAATGAGCAGTTCTTC
.	.	TRBV27	TRBJ2-7	CASSLSGQVVLYEQYF	TGTGCCAGCAGTTTATCGGGGCAGGTAGTACTCTACGAGCAGTACTTC
TRBD1	few	TRBV2	TRBJ1-2	CASTGTGSGYTF	TGTGCCAGCACCGGGACAGGGAGCGGCTACACCTTC
.	many	TRBV6-2/TRBV6-3	TRBJ2-1	CASSYVDSDVNEQFF	TGTGCCAGCAGTTACGTGGACAGCGACGTCAATGAGCAGTTCTTC
TRBD2	.	TRBV19	TRBJ2-1	CASTISAGGFANEQFF	TGTGCCAGCACAATTTCAGCGGGAGGGTTCGCCAATGAGCAGTTCTTC
.	.	TRBV18	TRBJ1-2	CASSPAQPPSYGYTF	TGTGCCAGCTCACCAGCACAGCCGCCCTCCTATGGCTACACCTTC
.	.	TRBV6-5	TRBJ1-2	CASKKPNLADGYTF	TGTGCCAGCAAGAAGCCTAACCTGGCGGATGGCTACACCTTC
.	.	TRBV19	TRBJ1-3	CASRVLSGNTIYF	TGTGCCAGTAGGGTACTCTCTGGAAACACCATATATTTT
.	.	TRBV6-1	TRBJ1-5	CASSEAQQGAQHF	TGTGCCAGCAGTGAAGCCCAACAAGGAGCCCAGCATTTT
.	.	TRBV4-1	TRBJ1-5	CASSQERAKGGNQPQHF	TGCGCCAGCAGCCAAGAGAGGGCTAAAGGGGGAAATCAGCCCCAGCATTTT
.	once	TRBV29-1	TRBJ2-3	CSVSGSDTQYF	TGCAGCGTCTCTGGTAGCGATACGCAGTATTTT
.	.	TRBV30	TRBJ2-1	CAWSRDGSPYNEQFF	TGTGCCTGGAGTAGGGACGGGAGCCCCTACAATGAGCAGTTCTTC
.	.	TRBV12-3/TRBV12-4	TRBJ1-5	CASSQSNQPQHF	TGTGCCAGCAGTCAAAGCAATCAGCCCCAGCATTTT